A single sample gave rise to the 2 T cell receptor beta chains below, sequenced in a study of blood T cells in healthy people across ages. The authors ran a second PCR of roughly 6 to 12 cycles using a sample-barcoded 5' primer and a J-beta primer mix. TCRdb re-called the 5' RACE reads through MiXCR, storing one row per CDR3 protein. Among hundreds of thousands of distinct CDR3 sequences, 53% were seen once, and the ten largest hold approximately 41%. The sequenced sample consisted of blood. These receptors came from a man at least 80 years old in good health.

This clonotype was counted between two and nine times. This chain uses TRBV11-2 with TRBJ1-6; 8 bases agree with TRBD1. The germline CDR1 and CDR2 sequences are SGHAT and FQNNGV. Trimming at V came to 3 bases and at J to 9 bases, leaving 4 bases not matched to a gene. The CDR3 sequence is 14 residues long. This chain's CDR3 is CASSFGQGVSPLHF. For the CDR3, the DNA is TGTGCCAGCAGCTTCGGACAGGGAGTTTCACCCCTCCACTTT. Combining the CDR3 with reference TRBV11-2 and TRBJ1-6 gives the whole variable domain EAGVAQSPRYKIIEKRQSVAFWCNPISGHATLYWYQQILGQGPKLLIQFQNNGVVDDSQLPKDRFSAERLKGVDSTLKIQPAKLEDSAVYLCASSFGQGVSPLHFGNGTRLTVT.

This chain uses TRBV10-3 with TRBJ1-6; tentatively, D is TRBD1 (6 bases). The germline V gene encodes CDR1 ENHRY and CDR2 SYGVKD. This CDR3 region has 16 residues. The V gene lost 2 bases and the J gene lost 10 bases, with 18 bases spanning the gap. Here the CDR3 DNA reads TGTGCCATCAGTGAGAATGGTGGGGGCGGAGGGTCACCCCTCCACTTT. Translating gives CAISENGGGGGSPLHF.